This T cell receptor (beta chain) comes out of a study of T-cell reconstitution after alpha-beta-depleted transplantation in children (dated by TCRdb to 2016 to 2017). At the level of the whole study: The study quantitatively tracked T-cell immune reconstitution after TCRalphabeta/CD19-depleted allogeneic hematopoietic cell transplantation in children using TCR repertoire profiling.

Worth noting for this clonotype: The clone's antigen remains unknown. Base quality data are lacking; no much larger clone is found one base away.

The library was generated by PCR. Data came from an Illumina HiSeq 2500. TCR library preparation used molecular barcoding, with unique molecular identifiers applied to normalize quantification of the TCRbeta repertoire. TCRdb passed the public sequencing reads through fastp at Q25 and MiXCR, retaining productive beta sequences. Rows are unified per CDR3 protein, each entry keeping the most common DNA and genes. The sample table shows 500,000 or so distinct CDR3 sequences, and approximately 30% are seen once. The ten largest make up 2.4% of the sample. V is trimmed back by 5 bases and J by 1 base, and the junction contains 6 bases that no gene match accounts for. Counted from cysteine to phenylalanine, this CDR3 has 15 amino acids. Just CDR3 DNA is preserved here, 45 bases in frame from base 1. Based on the germline V gene, the CDR1 and CDR2 sequences are SGHTA and FQGNSA.

The material sequenced was PBMCs from the stem cell graft donor, taken from the stem cell graft. This receptor was identified in a human donor who donated a stem cell graft to a child with aplastic anemia. Recombination connected TRBV7-2 to TRBJ2-3, and 7 bases in between align with TRBD2. The DNA is TGTGCCAGCAGCGGTATAGCGGGCGGCACAGATACGCAGTATTTT. The translation is CASSGIAGGTDTQYF. Where the CDR3 stops, the reference TRBV7-2 and TRBJ2-3 genes take over; the full variable domain is GAGVSQSPSNKVTEKGKDVELRCDPISGHTALYWYRQSLGQGLEFLIYFQGNSAPDKSGLPSDRFSAERTGGSVSTLTIQRTQQEDSAVYLCASSGIAGGTDTQYFGPGTRLTVL.